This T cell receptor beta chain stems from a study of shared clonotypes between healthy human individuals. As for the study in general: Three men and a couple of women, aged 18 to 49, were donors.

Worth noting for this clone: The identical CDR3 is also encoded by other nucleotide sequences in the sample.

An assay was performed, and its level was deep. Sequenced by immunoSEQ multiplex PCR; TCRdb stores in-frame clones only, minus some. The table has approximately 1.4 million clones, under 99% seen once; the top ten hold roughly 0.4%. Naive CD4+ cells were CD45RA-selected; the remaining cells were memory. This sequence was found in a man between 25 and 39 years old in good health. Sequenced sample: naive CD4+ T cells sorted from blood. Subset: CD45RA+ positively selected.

CDR3 loop: CASSRTVSTDTQYF. The CDR3 region has the DNA TGTGCCAGCAGTAGGACAGTTTCGACAGATACGCAGTATTTT. The chain couples TRBV2 to TRBJ2-3; TRBD1 might be the D (6 bases). V lost 5 bases and J lost 3, with 12 bases in between. The CDR3 has 14 residues. CDR1 and CDR2 from the germline V gene are SNHLY and FYNNEI.